A single sample is the source of the 20 T cell receptor beta chains below, sequenced in a study of blood T cell repertoires in COVID-19. Measured with immunoSEQ multiplex PCR; TCRdb has only the in-frame clones, and not every one. Found here are 210,000 or so clones, 80% of them singletons; the top ten hold around 7%. Material for sequencing was PBMCs or T cells enriched from blood (not recorded which). These receptors originate from a middle-aged woman with acute COVID-19.

The CDR3 nucleotides are TGTGCCATCAGCAGGGGGGAGAACACTGAAGCTTTCTTT. Protein product: CAISRGENTEAFF. The rearrangement uses TRBV10-3 and TRBJ1-1, with 7 bases lining up with TRBD1. The CDR3 totals 13 residues. Germline loops: CDR1 ENHRY, CDR2 SYGVKD. The V and J ends lost 6 bases and 1 base, in that order; junction bases with no gene match: 2.

The CDR3 reads CASSGAAGRGGESPLHF. The CDR3 DNA sequence: TGTGCCAGCAGCGGCGCGGCGGGGCGGGGGGGTGAATCACCCCTCCACTTT. V gene TRBV9 combines with J gene TRBJ1-6; D may be TRBD1 (5 bases). The CDR3 has 17 residues. V was clipped by 3 bases and J by 10 bases, with 23 bases between them. Per germline, CDR1 SGDLS and CDR2 YYNGEE.

This sequence joins TRBV29-1 and TRBJ2-7, with no clear D. There are 10 residues in the CDR3. Per germline, CDR1 SQVTM and CDR2 ANQGSEA. V lost 4 bases and J lost 7, with 8 bases in between. The CDR3 protein is CSVGEVEQYF. Written as DNA, the CDR3 is TGCAGCGTTGGCGAGGTGGAGCAGTACTTC.

The V and J genes are TRBV21-1 and TRBJ1-5; the table's D call, TRBD1, was not checked against the DNA. TRBV21-1 is a pseudogene. The CDR3 loop spans 13 amino acids. The DNA of the CDR3 is TGTGGGAAGGGGACAGGGGGAAGTGGGCCCCAGCATTTT. Residues: CGKGTGGSGPQHF.

In the case of this clone: At one end, the junction sequence differs from germline, possibly due to a read error. V usage is TRBV7-7 and J usage is TRBJ1-5; D perhaps matches TRBD1 (5 bases). The CDR3 has 17 residues. Per germline, CDR1 SSHAT and CDR2 FNYEAQ (reference sequence). The CDR3 is CASSLDMVWISNQPQHF. CDR3 DNA sequence: TGTGCTAGCAGCTTGGACATGGTCTGGATTAGCAATCAGCCCCAGCATTTT.

This chain's CDR3 is CASSLLSWGSSSYEQYF. The CDR3 DNA sequence: TGTGCCAGCAGCTTATTAAGTTGGGGCTCGAGCTCCTACGAGCAGTACTTC. This chain links TRBV7-9 with TRBJ2-7; a possible D gene is TRBD1 (5 bases). Germline V lookup: CDR1 SEHNR, CDR2 FQNEAQ (reference sequence). V lost 2 bases and J lost 0, with 17 bases in between. The CDR3 is 17 residues long.

The V call is TRBV27, the J call TRBJ1-1, with TRBD1 identical over 11 bases. The germline V gene has CDR1 MNHEY and CDR2 SMNVEV (reference sequence). Losses at the gene ends were 0 bases for V and 9 bases for J; bases not matched to a gene: 6. There are 15 residues in the CDR3. The CDR3 reads CASSLSGQGGPKAFF. The CDR3 bases are TGTGCCAGCAGTTTATCGGGACAGGGGGGCCCGAAAGCTTTCTTT.

The J gene is TRBJ1-2, the V gene TRBV28, with a weak D call TRBD1 (5 bases). Germline CDR1 reads MDHEN; CDR2 reads SYDVKM. There are 14 residues in the CDR3. V dropped 5 bases and J dropped 2 bases, with 12 bases sitting between them. The CDR3 sequence: CASSDSPINYGYTF. For the CDR3, the DNA is TGTGCCAGCAGTGACAGCCCCATAAACTATGGCTACACCTTC.

The genes are TRBV20-1 and TRBJ2-7; TRBD2 matches at 12 bases. The CDR3 covers 17 residues. The germline V gene has CDR1 DFQATT and CDR2 SNEGSKA (reference sequence). Trimming cost V 3 bases and J 6 bases; bases outside gene matches: 15. CDR3 coding DNA: TGCAGTGCTAGTGGGAGGCTAGCGGGAGGGTGGGGCAGCGAGCAGTACTTC. This gives the protein CSASGRLAGGWGSEQYF.

This clone was seen once. The chain employs TRBV7-9 and TRBJ1-4; D is unclear. The CDR3 runs to 15 residues. V lost 4 bases and J 8 bases, leaving 17 bases between the germline ends. CDR1 and CDR2 from the germline V gene are SEHNR and FQNEAQ (reference sequence). The CDR3 bases are TGTGCCAGCAGCTCCACGAAACAAATTAAAGAAAAACTGTTTTTT. Translation gives CASSSTKQIKEKLFF.

V and J are TRBV5-1 and TRBJ2-3; 12 bases map to TRBD2. J was trimmed by 3 bases and V by 4 bases; bases with no gene match: 6. The CDR3 loop spans 16 amino acids. The germline CDR1 and CDR2 sequences are SGHRS and YFSETQ. In DNA form, the CDR3 reads TGCGCCAGCAGCGGAAAGACTAGCGGGGGAACAGATACGCAGTATTTT. Encoded protein: CASSGKTSGGTDTQYF. The variable domain in full, completed from reference TRBV5-1 and TRBJ2-3, reads KAGVTQTPRYLIKTRGQQVTLSCSPISGHRSVSWYQQTPGQGLQFLFEYFSETQRNKGNFPGRFSGRQFSNSRSEMNVSTLELGDSALYLCASSGKTSGGTDTQYFGPGTRLTVL.

The rearrangement joins TRBV11-2 to TRBJ1-1; 11 bases are shared with TRBD1. The CDR3 consists of 17 residues. CDR1 is SGHAT, CDR2 FQNNGV, per germline. J gave up 5 bases and V 5 bases, and 13 bases lay outside the gene matches. This CDR3 reads CASSRLRGQGARTEAFF. In nucleotides, the CDR3 is TGTGCCAGCAGCCGTCTGCGCGGACAGGGGGCAAGAACTGAAGCTTTCTTT.

The rearrangement uses TRBV7-9 and TRBJ1-2; D unresolved. Germline CDR1 reads SEHNR; CDR2 reads FQNEAQ (reference sequence). The CDR3 runs 15 residues. The V and J ends lost 5 bases and 0 bases respectively, with 13 bases between them. CDR3 DNA sequence: TGTGCCAGCAGCCCGTATAGAACAGCTAACTATGGCTACACCTTC. Its translation: CASSPYRTANYGYTF.

The DNA of the CDR3 is TGTGCCAGCGGTACAGGGCTCACCGGGGAGCTGTTTTTT. Encoded protein: CASGTGLTGELFF. This chain links TRBV6-5 with TRBJ2-2, with a tentative D call TRBD1 (6 bases). Trimming took off 8 bases at V and 4 bases at J, with 11 bases between the two ends. CDR3 size: 13 residues. Looked up from germline, CDR1 is MNHEY and CDR2 is SVGAGI.

Written as DNA, the CDR3 is TGTGCCATCAGGGCGACAGAAGAGAACACTGAAGCTTTCTTT. The encoded protein is CAIRATEENTEAFF. The chain links TRBV10-3 to TRBJ1-1, with D maybe TRBD1 (5 bases). V lost 6 bases and J 1 base, leaving 12 bases between the germline ends. Germline-derived CDR1 and CDR2 are ENHRY and SYGVKD. The CDR3 has 14 amino acids.

This chain connects TRBV11-2 to TRBJ2-5; D remains unclear. V shed 1 base and J shed 5 bases, with 5 bases lying between them. From germline, CDR1 is SGHAT and CDR2 FQNNGV. The CDR3 has 12 residues. For the CDR3, the DNA is TGTGCCAGCAGCTTAGGTCGGGAGACCCAGTACTTC. Protein sequence: CASSLGRETQYF.

By share of the sample, this clone is medium-sized. This chain joins TRBV28 and TRBJ1-1, with 7 bases aligning to TRBD1. V gave up 4 bases and J gave up 6 bases; unmatched junction bases: 8. CDR3 length: 14 residues. Germline loops: CDR1 MDHEN, CDR2 SYDVKM. CDR3 DNA: TGTGCCAGCAGTTCCGACAGGGCTCCAGCTGAAGCTTTCTTT. Its protein product is CASSSDRAPAEAFF. The complete variable domain, with remaining parts taken from reference TRBV28 and TRBJ1-1, reads DVKVTQSSRYLVKRTGEKVFLECVQDMDHENMFWYRQDPGLGLRLIYFSYDVKMKEKGDIPEGYSVSREKKERFSLILESASTNQTSMYLCASSSDRAPAEAFFGQGTRLTVV.

CDR3 in amino acids: CASTRTGNSNQPQHF. In nucleotides, the CDR3 is TGTGCCAGTACCCGGACAGGGAACTCCAATCAGCCCCAGCATTTT. V usage is TRBV19 and J usage is TRBJ1-5; 8 bases line up with TRBD1. From germline, CDR1 is LNHDA and CDR2 SQIVND (reference sequence). The CDR3 is 15 residues long. The junction had 8 bases not matched to a gene; V was cut back by 7 bases and J by 3 bases. Full variable domain (rest looked up from reference TRBV19 and TRBJ1-5): DGGITQSPKYLFRKEGQNVTLSCEQNLNHDAMYWYRQDPGQGLRLIYYSQIVNDFQKGDIAEGYSVSREKKESFPLTVTSAQKNPTAFYLCASTRTGNSNQPQHFGDGTRLSIL.

The chain couples TRBV30 to TRBJ1-6, with D maybe TRBD1 (6 bases). This CDR3 spans 14 amino acids. Germline assignment: CDR1 GTSNPN and CDR2 SVGIG (reference sequence). V shed 5 bases and J shed 8 bases, with 16 bases lying between them. The CDR3 DNA follows: TGTGCCTGGGGGAGGGCAGGGGATGATTCACCCCTCCACTTT. Its translation: CAWGRAGDDSPLHF. Together with reference TRBV30 and TRBJ1-6, the CDR3 gives the full variable domain: SQTIHQWPATLVQPVGSPLSLECTVEGTSNPNLYWYRQAAGRGLQLLFYSVGIGQISSEVPQNLSASRPQDRQFILSSKKLLLSDSGFYLCAWGRAGDDSPLHFGNGTRLTVT.

The chain links TRBV7-8 to TRBJ2-1; D is perhaps TRBD2 (6 bases). The length of the CDR3 is 16 residues. From germline, CDR1 is SGHVS and CDR2 FQNEAQ. V lost 2 bases, J lost 2 bases, and 13 bases lay in between. CDR3 sequence reads: CASSLLGGVTYNEQFF. The CDR3 DNA reads as TGTGCCAGCAGCTTATTGGGAGGAGTGACCTACAATGAGCAGTTCTTC.